The next 19 T cell receptor beta chains were all read from a single sample in a study of T-cell memory formation after mild COVID-19. Each CDR3 protein is one row after TCRdb ran MiXCR on the 5' RACE reads. The top ten hold about 27% of the sample, which has about 110,000 distinct CDR3 sequences, 12% seen once. Input material: PBMCs or a T cell subset sorted from them (not recorded which). These receptors originate from an adult woman who had mild COVID-19 (a few samples of this study predate the infection). Cell type and time point are not known.

The chain has TRBV9 and TRBJ2-1, with 9 bases lining up with TRBD2. The CDR3 has 15 residues. The J segment lost 5 bases and the V segment lost 3 bases, leaving 6 bases of the junction unmatched. Germline CDR1 is SGDLS and CDR2 is YYNGEE. This chain's CDR3 is CASSASGTSNNEQFF. CDR3 DNA sequence: TGTGCCAGCAGCGCCTCCGGGACTAGCAACAATGAGCAGTTCTTC.

The V and J genes are TRBV18 and TRBJ1-5; 9 nucleotides agree with TRBD1. There are 20 residues in the CDR3. Per germline, CDR1 KGHSH and CDR2 LQKENI. V trimming: 0 bases; J trimming: 5 bases; junction bases outside the gene matches: 17. DNA of the CDR3: TGTGCCAGCTCACCACCGCCCGGACAGGGGCACCGTGGGCGGGATCAGCCCCAGCATTTT. Amino acid sequence: CASSPPPGQGHRGRDQPQHF.

This clonotype came up a few times. The chain carries TRBV12-3 or TRBV12-4 and TRBJ2-1; 9 positions match TRBD2. J gave up 3 bases and V 4 bases, and 4 bases lay outside the gene matches. This CDR3 contains 15 residues. The CDR3 here is CASSSAGGIYNEQFF. The DNA for the CDR3 is TGTGCCAGCAGTTCGGCGGGAGGGATCTACAATGAGCAGTTCTTC.

This chain joins TRBV29-1 and TRBJ2-2; TRBD2 matches at 8 bases. Per germline, CDR1 SQVTM and CDR2 ANQGSEA. The CDR3 spans 16 residues. With 5 bases clipped from V and 5 bases from J, the junction kept 13 bases outside the gene matches. DNA for the CDR3: TGCAGCGTTCCCGGGAGGGCCCCGAGTAGTACCGGGGAGCTGTTTTTT. Amino acid sequence: CSVPGRAPSSTGELFF.

The chain's CDR3 is CASSLGTGSADTQYF. The CDR3, as DNA: TGCGCCAGCAGCTTGGGGACAGGGTCCGCAGATACGCAGTATTTT. This sequence joins TRBV5-1 and TRBJ2-3, with 8 positions matching TRBD1. Losses at the gene ends were 0 bases for V and 4 bases for J; bases not matched to a gene: 4. The CDR3 length is 15 residues. Germline CDR1 is SGHRS and CDR2 is YFSETQ.

The J gene is TRBJ2-7, the V gene TRBV5-1, with TRBD2 matching 7 bases. The CDR3 extends over 14 amino acids. Germline V gene data show CDR1 as SGHRS and CDR2 as YFSETQ. Trimming removed 2 bases from V and 5 bases from J; junction bases left unmatched: 7. Here the CDR3 reads CASSFGEGGDEQYF. The CDR3 DNA reads as TGCGCCAGCAGCTTCGGGGAGGGAGGGGACGAGCAGTACTTC.

The genes are TRBV30 and TRBJ2-7; the D gene is possibly TRBD2 (5 bases). Between the trimmed V and J ends, which lost 0 bases and 6 bases, there was a span of 9 bases. Germline loops: CDR1 GTSNPN, CDR2 SVGIG (reference sequence). The CDR3 runs 12 residues. The CDR3: CAWSVRDPEQYF. In DNA form, the CDR3 reads TGTGCCTGGAGTGTGAGGGATCCCGAGCAGTACTTC.

This clonotype was recorded a few times. The gene calls are TRBV27 and TRBJ2-5, with 7 bases lining up with TRBD1. The CDR3 length is 15 residues. The ends lost 0 bases at V and 5 bases at J; junction bases unmatched: 6. Looked up from germline, CDR1 is MNHEY and CDR2 is SMNVEV (reference sequence). Here the CDR3 DNA reads TGTGCCAGCAGTTTATCGGTTCGGGACAGTGAGACCCAGTACTTC. It translates to CASSLSVRDSETQYF.

V gene TRBV13 combines with J gene TRBJ1-1; D gene uncertain. The CDR3 is 13 amino acids. CDR1 and CDR2 (germline): PRHDT, FYEKMQ (reference sequence). V shed 5 bases and J shed 6 bases, with 13 bases lying between them. CDR3: CASSATVGAEAFF. The CDR3 DNA reads as TGTGCCAGCAGCGCTACTGTAGGTGCTGAAGCTTTCTTT.

The table lists this clonotype with a few counts. The CDR3 sequence is CASSEFLNTGELFF. The CDR3 DNA reads TGTGCCAGCAGTGAGTTTCTGAACACCGGGGAGCTGTTTTTT. The genes are TRBV6-1 and TRBJ2-2, with no clear D. The CDR3 has 14 residues. V gave up 3 bases and J gave up 1 base, with 6 bases separating them. Germline V gives CDR1 MNHNS, CDR2 SASEGT.

In its sample, this clonotype was seen many times. This chain connects TRBV7-2 to TRBJ2-3, with TRBD2 identical over 9 bases. The V gene end was trimmed by 3 bases and the J gene end by 3 bases; junction bases not matched to a gene: 4. The CDR3 has 15 amino acids. The germline gives CDR1 SGHTA, CDR2 FQGNSA. The CDR3 bases are TGTGCCAGCAGCTTGGGACTAGCCTCGACAGATACGCAGTATTTT. This encodes CASSLGLASTDTQYF. Complete variable domain (other parts from reference TRBV7-2 and TRBJ2-3): GAGVSQSPSNKVTEKGKDVELRCDPISGHTALYWYRQSLGQGLEFLIYFQGNSAPDKSGLPSDRFSAERTGGSVSTLTIQRTQQEDSAVYLCASSLGLASTDTQYFGPGTRLTVL.

There are a few counts of this clonotype. The chain joins TRBV7-9 to TRBJ2-3; 10 bases agree with TRBD1. Germline trimming cut 5 bases from V and 5 bases from J; bases unmatched to any gene: 10. The CDR3 runs 16 residues. The germline gives CDR1 SEHNR, CDR2 FQNEAQ (reference sequence). CDR3 region: CASSLGTGDLLDTQYF. The CDR3 coding sequence is TGTGCCAGCAGCCTAGGGACAGGGGATCTTCTAGATACGCAGTATTTT.

There are a few counts of this clonotype. The rearrangement links TRBV9 to TRBJ2-1; perhaps TRBD2 as D (5 bases). Germline CDR1 reads SGDLS; CDR2 reads YYNGEE. V was clipped by 4 bases and J by 14 bases, with 13 bases between them. The CDR3 is 11 amino acids. This CDR3 reads CASSSEGRKFF. The CDR3 region has the DNA TGTGCCAGCAGCTCCGAGGGAAGGAAGTTCTTC.

This clonotype occurred a few times. The chain is built from TRBV6-5 and TRBJ2-1, with 9 bases identical to TRBD1. CDR1 and CDR2 from the germline V gene are MNHEY and SVGAGI. V dropped 4 bases and J dropped 7; count of bases not matched to a gene: 5. CDR3 length equals 14 residues. CDR3 amino acids: CASSSGQGGNEQFF. For the CDR3, the DNA is TGTGCCAGCAGTTCGGGACAGGGAGGGAATGAGCAGTTCTTC.

The rearrangement joins TRBV19 to TRBJ2-1; TRBD1 matches at 7 bases. Germline CDR1 and CDR2: LNHDA and SQIVND (reference sequence). CDR3 length equals 18 residues. The J segment lost 0 bases and the V segment lost 6 bases, leaving 14 bases of the junction unmatched. The CDR3 DNA follows: TGTGCCAGTAGGGGCCCGGGACAGCGGCTTAGCTCCTACAATGAGCAGTTCTTC. Its translation is CASRGPGQRLSSYNEQFF.

This clonotype came up a few times. The chain is built from TRBV4-1 and TRBJ1-5, with a tentative D call TRBD1 (6 bases). Germline CDR1 and CDR2: MGHRA and YSYEKL. The CDR3 length is 15 residues. V lost 0 bases and J 0 bases, leaving 6 bases between the germline ends. CDR3 sequence reads: CASSQETGSNQPQHF. In DNA, the CDR3 is TGCGCCAGCAGCCAAGAGACAGGTAGCAATCAGCCCCAGCATTTT.

The chain has TRBV24-1 and TRBJ2-5; the D gene could be TRBD1 or TRBD2 (5 bases each). Germline values: CDR1 KGHDR, CDR2 SFDVKD. The CDR3 contains 12 residues. Deletions cut 1 base from V and 13 bases from J, with 12 bases between. CDR3 DNA: TGTGCCACCAGTGATTTATGGGACGGGCGGTACTTC. This encodes CATSDLWDGRYF.

This clonotype was recorded a few times. CDR3 sequence (DNA): TGTGCCAGCAGTTACTCGCCCAGGGAAAAACTGTTTTTT. Protein: CASSYSPREKLFF. The V gene is TRBV6-5, the J gene TRBJ1-4; D is unclear. Germline V CDR1 and CDR2: MNHEY, SVGAGI. V lost 0 bases to trimming and J lost 8 bases, with 7 bases between them. The CDR3 has 13 amino acids.

The J gene is TRBJ1-1, the V gene TRBV7-9, with 8 nucleotides matching TRBD1. This CDR3 has 15 amino acids. Germline lookup yields CDR1 SEHNR and CDR2 FQNEAQ (reference sequence). The V and J ends lost 6 bases and 7 bases, in that order; junction bases with no gene match: 13. The CDR3 spells CASSTPVRGLVEAFF. CDR3 sequence (DNA): TGTGCCAGCAGTACCCCTGTCAGGGGGCTGGTTGAAGCTTTCTTT.